These T cell receptor beta chains were read from a single sample in a study of beta chain features in type 1 diabetes. Sequencing used immunoSEQ multiplex PCR; TCRdb keeps in-frame clones, though not all of them. Of hundreds of thousands of clones in the sample, roughly 12% were seen once. Specimen: naive CD4+ T cells from blood. These receptors all come from a man between 18 and 35 years old in good health. Each CDR3 is given with its conserved first and last residue. Each record gives: CDR3 DNA, CDR3 protein, CDR3 length, clone size, V gene, D gene, J gene. The D gene is left open where the match is weak. A clone size is listed for some rows: how often the clone was seen (once, few, many), or a class if it is expanded.

cdr3_nt: TGCGCCAGCAGCTTCCAGCGGGAGTCAGATACGCAGTATTTT; cdr3_aa: CASSFQRESDTQYF; cdr3_length: 14; clone_size: -; v_call: TRBV5-1; d_call: TRBD2; j_call: TRBJ2-3
cdr3_nt: TGTGCCTGGAGCGCCCGGGGGGGACGCTTCTACGAGCAGTACTTC; cdr3_aa: CAWSARGGRFYEQYF; cdr3_length: 15; clone_size: -; v_call: TRBV30; d_call: TRBD2; j_call: TRBJ2-7
cdr3_nt: TGCAGCGTTAACTCCAGGGGCTCGGACACTGAAGCTTTCTTT; cdr3_aa: CSVNSRGSDTEAFF; cdr3_length: 14; clone_size: few; v_call: TRBV29-1; d_call: -; j_call: TRBJ1-1
cdr3_nt: TGTGCTAGCAGCTTAGGGACTAGCGGGAGTGAGACCCAGTACTTC; cdr3_aa: CASSLGTSGSETQYF; cdr3_length: 15; clone_size: -; v_call: TRBV7-7; d_call: TRBD2; j_call: TRBJ2-5
cdr3_nt: TGTGCCAGCAGCTTAAGTCGGGGGACAGGTGCTATGGACTATGGCTACACCTTC; cdr3_aa: CASSLSRGTGAMDYGYTF; cdr3_length: 18; clone_size: few; v_call: TRBV7-8; d_call: TRBD1; j_call: TRBJ1-2
cdr3_nt: TGTGCCAGCAGTTCACAGGGGGCTGGGGAGGTGGAGCAGTACTTC; cdr3_aa: CASSSQGAGEVEQYF; cdr3_length: 15; clone_size: few; v_call: TRBV27; d_call: TRBD1; j_call: TRBJ2-7
cdr3_nt: TGTGCCAGCAGTTTGGACAGGGAGCAGTTCTTC; cdr3_aa: CASSLDREQFF; cdr3_length: 11; clone_size: -; v_call: TRBV28; d_call: TRBD1; j_call: TRBJ2-1
cdr3_nt: TGTGCCAGCAGTCAACCCCCGGGGGATGGTAACACCGGGGAGCTGTTTTTT; cdr3_aa: CASSQPPGDGNTGELFF; cdr3_length: 17; clone_size: -; v_call: TRBV7-9; d_call: -; j_call: TRBJ2-2
cdr3_nt: TGTGCCAGCAGCTTAGAGGGGGGTCAGCCCCAGCATTTT; cdr3_aa: CASSLEGGQPQHF; cdr3_length: 13; clone_size: few; v_call: TRBV11-2; d_call: -; j_call: TRBJ1-5
cdr3_nt: TGTGCCAGTAGTAGAACCGGGACAGGGGGCGCCGAGCAGTACTTC; cdr3_aa: CASSRTGTGGAEQYF; cdr3_length: 15; clone_size: few; v_call: TRBV19; d_call: TRBD1; j_call: TRBJ2-7
cdr3_nt: TGTGCCTGGAGCATGGGGGGAGGCCGGCCAGATACGCAGTATTTT; cdr3_aa: CAWSMGGGRPDTQYF; cdr3_length: 15; clone_size: -; v_call: TRBV30; d_call: -; j_call: TRBJ2-3
cdr3_nt: TGTGCCAGCCTGCGGCCTCCCTACGAGCAGTACTTC; cdr3_aa: CASLRPPYEQYF; cdr3_length: 12; clone_size: -; v_call: TRBV7-2; d_call: -; j_call: TRBJ2-7
cdr3_nt: TGCGCCAGCAGCGAAACAGGGGATTACGGGGAGCTGTTTTTT; cdr3_aa: CASSETGDYGELFF; cdr3_length: 14; clone_size: many; v_call: TRBV4-3; d_call: TRBD1; j_call: TRBJ2-2
cdr3_nt: TGTGCCAGCAGCTCGGACAGGGCGTTCGCTGAAGCTTTCTTT; cdr3_aa: CASSSDRAFAEAFF; cdr3_length: 14; clone_size: few; v_call: TRBV5-4; d_call: TRBD1; j_call: TRBJ1-1
cdr3_nt: TGTGCCAGCTCACCACGTGGGCCCCACGACGAGCAGTACTTC; cdr3_aa: CASSPRGPHDEQYF; cdr3_length: 14; clone_size: few; v_call: TRBV18; d_call: -; j_call: TRBJ2-7
cdr3_nt: TGCAGCGTTGAAGATCGGTCGATTCCAGGGAACACTGAAGCTTTCTTT; cdr3_aa: CSVEDRSIPGNTEAFF; cdr3_length: 16; clone_size: -; v_call: TRBV29-1; d_call: -; j_call: TRBJ1-1
cdr3_nt: TGTGCCAGCAGCTTAGCAGGGGCGAGCGAGCAGTACTTC; cdr3_aa: CASSLAGASEQYF; cdr3_length: 13; clone_size: few; v_call: TRBV7-9; d_call: -; j_call: TRBJ2-7
cdr3_nt: TGTGCCAGCTCAGACGACAGGCCGAGCTCCTACGAGCAGTACTTC; cdr3_aa: CASSDDRPSSYEQYF; cdr3_length: 15; clone_size: few; v_call: TRBV18; d_call: -; j_call: TRBJ2-7
cdr3_nt: TGTGCCAGCTCACCACCGGCCAGGGCTGGCTACACCTTC; cdr3_aa: CASSPPARAGYTF; cdr3_length: 13; clone_size: few; v_call: TRBV18; d_call: -; j_call: TRBJ1-2
cdr3_nt: TGTGCCAGCAGCTTAACAGGGGGCGGTCAGCCCCAGCATTTT; cdr3_aa: CASSLTGGGQPQHF; cdr3_length: 14; clone_size: -; v_call: TRBV7-2; d_call: TRBD1; j_call: TRBJ1-5
cdr3_nt: TGTGCCAGCAGTTCCGTGCCAGATCAGCCCCAGCATTTT; cdr3_aa: CASSSVPDQPQHF; cdr3_length: 13; clone_size: -; v_call: TRBV28; d_call: -; j_call: TRBJ1-5
cdr3_nt: TGTGCCAGCAGTGCCTACTCTGAAGCTTTCTTT; cdr3_aa: CASSAYSEAFF; cdr3_length: 11; clone_size: -; v_call: TRBV25-1; d_call: -; j_call: TRBJ1-1
cdr3_nt: TGTGCCTGGGGATGGGGGGGGCGTGAGGGCTACACCTTC; cdr3_aa: CAWGWGGREGYTF; cdr3_length: 13; clone_size: -; v_call: TRBV30; d_call: -; j_call: TRBJ1-2
cdr3_nt: TGTGCCAGCAGCCAAGATCATAGCCTAGCGGGAGGTTATTACGAGCAGTACTTC; cdr3_aa: CASSQDHSLAGGYYEQYF; cdr3_length: 18; clone_size: -; v_call: TRBV4-2; d_call: TRBD2; j_call: TRBJ2-7
cdr3_nt: TGTGCCAGCAGCGCGCGTCGGGACAGCCCTAACTATGGCTACACCTTC; cdr3_aa: CASSARRDSPNYGYTF; cdr3_length: 16; clone_size: -; v_call: TRBV13; d_call: TRBD1; j_call: TRBJ1-2
cdr3_nt: TGTGCCAGCAGCGTGCAGGGGGCTAACAATGAGCAGTTCTTC; cdr3_aa: CASSVQGANNEQFF; cdr3_length: 14; clone_size: few; v_call: TRBV9; d_call: TRBD1; j_call: TRBJ2-1
cdr3_nt: TGTGCCAGCAGCTTATTTTCCGGGACCACCCAGCGGGCAGATACGCAGTATTTT; cdr3_aa: CASSLFSGTTQRADTQYF; cdr3_length: 18; clone_size: few; v_call: TRBV7-2; d_call: -; j_call: TRBJ2-3
cdr3_nt: TGTGCCAGCAGCTTAGGCGTGGTTGGGGCTAATCAGCCCCAGCATTTT; cdr3_aa: CASSLGVVGANQPQHF; cdr3_length: 16; clone_size: few; v_call: TRBV7-8; d_call: -; j_call: TRBJ1-5
cdr3_nt: TGTGCCAGCAGCAGTCAGGTGAACACTGAAGCTTTCTTT; cdr3_aa: CASSSQVNTEAFF; cdr3_length: 13; clone_size: -; v_call: TRBV5-4; d_call: -; j_call: TRBJ1-1
cdr3_nt: TGTGCCAGCAGTCCGGGACAGGAGTACTATGGCTACACCTTC; cdr3_aa: CASSPGQEYYGYTF; cdr3_length: 14; clone_size: -; v_call: TRBV6-5; d_call: TRBD1; j_call: TRBJ1-2
cdr3_nt: TGTGCCAGCAGCCGGGCTAGCGGGAGGTACGAGCAGTACTTC; cdr3_aa: CASSRASGRYEQYF; cdr3_length: 14; clone_size: many; v_call: TRBV7-2; d_call: TRBD2; j_call: TRBJ2-7
cdr3_nt: TGTGCCAGCGCAGCGAGGGGGCCGATGGAGACCCAGTACTTC; cdr3_aa: CASAARGPMETQYF; cdr3_length: 14; clone_size: -; v_call: TRBV5-4; d_call: TRBD1; j_call: TRBJ2-5
cdr3_nt: TGTGCCAGCAGTTTCTGGCGGGACGGGAGCACTGAAGCTTTCTTT; cdr3_aa: CASSFWRDGSTEAFF; cdr3_length: 15; clone_size: few; v_call: TRBV2; d_call: -; j_call: TRBJ1-1
cdr3_nt: TGCAGCGTTGGATTACGGGACGAGCAGTACTTC; cdr3_aa: CSVGLRDEQYF; cdr3_length: 11; clone_size: many; v_call: TRBV29-1; d_call: -; j_call: TRBJ2-7
cdr3_nt: TGCGCCAGCAGCTTGGAATCCCCGGGGTATGGCTACACCTTC; cdr3_aa: CASSLESPGYGYTF; cdr3_length: 14; clone_size: -; v_call: TRBV5-1; d_call: -; j_call: TRBJ1-2
cdr3_nt: TGTGCCAGCAGCTCGGGACAGGCCGTCTATGGCTACACCTTC; cdr3_aa: CASSSGQAVYGYTF; cdr3_length: 14; clone_size: -; v_call: TRBV7-2; d_call: TRBD1; j_call: TRBJ1-2
cdr3_nt: TGTGCCAGCAGCTCCAGGGTTCGTATCTCCGAGCAGTACTTC; cdr3_aa: CASSSRVRISEQYF; cdr3_length: 14; clone_size: -; v_call: TRBV7-9; d_call: -; j_call: TRBJ2-7
cdr3_nt: TGTGCCTGGAGTGGCGTGAGATACACCGGGGAGCTGTTTTTT; cdr3_aa: CAWSGVRYTGELFF; cdr3_length: 14; clone_size: -; v_call: TRBV30; d_call: -; j_call: TRBJ2-2
cdr3_nt: TGCGCCACAGCTTTAGCGGAACCCACAGATACGCAGTATTTT; cdr3_aa: CATALAEPTDTQYF; cdr3_length: 14; clone_size: few; v_call: TRBV5-1; d_call: -; j_call: TRBJ2-3
cdr3_nt: TGCGCCAGCAGCATCACAGGGGTAAAAGAGACCCAGTACTTC; cdr3_aa: CASSITGVKETQYF; cdr3_length: 14; clone_size: -; v_call: TRBV5-1; d_call: TRBD1; j_call: TRBJ2-5
cdr3_nt: TGTGCCACCAGCAGAGACCCGACAGGGGCCGGTAACTTC; cdr3_aa: CATSRDPTGAGNF; cdr3_length: 13; clone_size: -; v_call: TRBV15; d_call: TRBD1; j_call: TRBJ2-5
cdr3_nt: TGCGCCAGCAGCTTGGCAAAGGGGGTCAATGAGCAGTTCTTC; cdr3_aa: CASSLAKGVNEQFF; cdr3_length: 14; clone_size: few; v_call: TRBV5-1; d_call: -; j_call: TRBJ2-1
cdr3_nt: TGTGCCAGCAGACACTCGTGGGGGCCTGCGAGGAAATACGAGCAGTACTTC; cdr3_aa: CASRHSWGPARKYEQYF; cdr3_length: 17; clone_size: -; v_call: TRBV28; d_call: -; j_call: TRBJ2-7
cdr3_nt: TGTGCCAGTAGTATAGTTCGGAAACAGAATCAGCCCCAGCATTTT; cdr3_aa: CASSIVRKQNQPQHF; cdr3_length: 15; clone_size: -; v_call: TRBV19; d_call: -; j_call: TRBJ1-5
cdr3_nt: TGTGCCAGCAGCTTGGAGTTAGATGCAACTAATGAAAAACTGTTTTTT; cdr3_aa: CASSLELDATNEKLFF; cdr3_length: 16; clone_size: -; v_call: TRBV5-4; d_call: -; j_call: TRBJ1-4
cdr3_nt: TGTGCCAGCAGCTTAGACTCGGGAAGAGAGACCCAGTACTTC; cdr3_aa: CASSLDSGRETQYF; cdr3_length: 14; clone_size: few; v_call: TRBV11-2; d_call: -; j_call: TRBJ2-5
cdr3_nt: TGTGCCAGCAGGTTAACAGGGGGCTACGAGCAGTACTTC; cdr3_aa: CASRLTGGYEQYF; cdr3_length: 13; clone_size: few; v_call: TRBV7-2; d_call: TRBD1; j_call: TRBJ2-7
cdr3_nt: TGTGCCAGCAGCTTGACTAGCGGGAGAGAGACCCAGTACTTC; cdr3_aa: CASSLTSGRETQYF; cdr3_length: 14; clone_size: few; v_call: TRBV5-4; d_call: TRBD2; j_call: TRBJ2-5
cdr3_nt: TGTGCCAGCAGCTCTGGGACAGGGTCCTGGCAGCCCCAGCATTTT; cdr3_aa: CASSSGTGSWQPQHF; cdr3_length: 15; clone_size: -; v_call: TRBV2; d_call: TRBD1; j_call: TRBJ1-5
cdr3_nt: TGCGCCAGCAGCAAGAACAGGGGGGACACAGATACGCAGTATTTT; cdr3_aa: CASSKNRGDTDTQYF; cdr3_length: 15; clone_size: -; v_call: TRBV5-1; d_call: TRBD1; j_call: TRBJ2-3
cdr3_nt: TGTGCCAGCAGCCCTAGGGGAGGACAAGAGACCCAGTACTTC; cdr3_aa: CASSPRGGQETQYF; cdr3_length: 14; clone_size: -; v_call: TRBV11-3; d_call: -; j_call: TRBJ2-5
cdr3_nt: TGTGCCAGCAGCTTAACGCAGGTCAGCCCCCCGTACTTC; cdr3_aa: CASSLTQVSPPYF; cdr3_length: 13; clone_size: -; v_call: TRBV7-3; d_call: -; j_call: TRBJ2-7
cdr3_nt: TGTGCCAGCAGCTTAGCTAGCGGGAGCGAGCAGTTCTTC; cdr3_aa: CASSLASGSEQFF; cdr3_length: 13; clone_size: many; v_call: TRBV7-9; d_call: TRBD2; j_call: TRBJ2-1
cdr3_nt: TGTGCCAGCTCACCGGATCTTGCGGGTGAAGCTTTCTTT; cdr3_aa: CASSPDLAGEAFF; cdr3_length: 13; clone_size: -; v_call: TRBV18; d_call: -; j_call: TRBJ1-1
cdr3_nt: TGCGCCAGCAGCCAGGGCCCAGCCCCAAACTACGAGCAGTACTTC; cdr3_aa: CASSQGPAPNYEQYF; cdr3_length: 15; clone_size: -; v_call: TRBV5-1; d_call: -; j_call: TRBJ2-7
cdr3_nt: TGTGCCAGCCGACAGGGTTTTAAGAGTGAGCAGTTCTTC; cdr3_aa: CASRQGFKSEQFF; cdr3_length: 13; clone_size: few; v_call: TRBV2; d_call: TRBD1; j_call: TRBJ2-1